The 16 T cell receptor beta chains in this list originate from one sample, sequenced in a study of T cells in women clearing cervical HPV infection. Sequenced by immunoSEQ multiplex PCR; TCRdb stores in-frame clones only, minus some. This repertoire includes roughly 12,000 clones. Sequencing was done on a sample of blood buffy coat. These receptors were collected from a woman aged 18 to 75 with a cervical HPV16 infection that either progressed to CIN3+ or cleared (not recorded which).

As for this clone: The observed sequence ends 3 residues before the CDR3 terminus, with the missing tail filled in from the germline J gene. This chain connects TRBV2 to TRBJ1-2, with 7 bases fitting TRBD1. Germline values: CDR1 SNHLY, CDR2 FYNNEI. This CDR3 spans 11 amino acids. The CDR3 loop is CASGGTVGYTF. The CDR3 bases that were read are TGTGCCAGCGGCGGGACAGTCGGC.

As regards this clone: The CDR3 end falls 3 residues outside the read, so it is completed with the germline J gene. This same CDR3 is encoded by further DNA sequences in the sample. This chain links TRBV7-9 with TRBJ1-2; weak D call: TRBD1 (5 bases). This CDR3 contains 14 residues. The V end was cut by 1 base, the J end by 2 bases, with 8 bases between. Germline V gene sequence: CDR1 SEHNR, CDR2 FQNEAQ (reference sequence). The CDR3 bases that were read are TGTGCCAGCAGCTTAGGGCAGGGCAACTATGGC. Translation gives CASSLGQGNYG. The whole CDR3 is CASSLGQGNYGYTF.

Turning to this clone: The CDR3 end falls 3 residues outside the read, so it is completed with the germline J gene. The rearrangement links TRBV10-1 to TRBJ2-7, with D unresolved. Trimming pared 2 bases from V and 2 bases from J, leaving 10 bases between. The CDR3 sequence is 14 residues long. Germline CDR1 is WNHNN and CDR2 is SYGVQD (reference sequence). CDR3 sequence: CASSEALGPYEQYF. The part of the CDR3 DNA that was read is TGCGCCAGCAGTGAGGCACTGGGCCCCTACGAG.

A word on this clone: Sequencing ends 3 residues short of the CDR3 end; the germline J gene provides the rest. This sequence joins TRBV7-6 and TRBJ1-6, with TRBD1 as a possible D gene (5 bases). CDR3 size: 13 residues. The V gene's germline CDR1 is SGHVS and CDR2 FNYEAQ. The CDR3 bases that were read are TGTGCCAGCAGCTCCGTCGGGGGGGGGACC. Its protein product is CASSSVGGGT. The whole CDR3 protein is CASSSVGGGTLHF.

The DNA read from the CDR3 is TGTGCCAGCAGCTTGGTGGGGGGGTTTGCACAGATCTCCTACGAG. Amino acid sequence: CASSLVGGFAQISYE. The whole CDR3 is CASSLVGGFAQISYEQYF. The chain employs TRBV7-4 and TRBJ2-7; 7 nucleotides match TRBD2. The read ends 3 residues shy of where the CDR3 ends; the end is completed using the germline J gene. The CDR3 runs 18 residues. The J segment lost 0 bases and the V segment lost 3 bases, leaving 14 bases of the junction unmatched. Germline V lookup: CDR1 SGHVT, CDR2 SQSDAQ.

Considering frequency, this clone is medium-sized (0.01 to 0.1%). The read falls 3 residues short of the CDR3 end, and the missing part is taken from the germline J gene. The rearrangement uses TRBV11-3 and TRBJ1-6, with D unresolved. The germline V gene encodes CDR1 SGHNT and CDR2 YENEEA. The CDR3 spans 13 residues. V was cut by 8 bases and J by 8 bases, with 13 bases left in between. CDR3 DNA (partial): TGTGCCAGCGGAACCCAGGCTGATTCACCC. Residues: CASGTQADSP. The entire CDR3 is CASGTQADSPLHF.

In regard to this clone: The CDR3 end falls 3 residues outside the read, so it is completed with the germline J gene. The chain carries TRBV6-1 and TRBJ1-1, with D maybe TRBD1 (6 bases). Germline lookup yields CDR1 MNHNS and CDR2 SASEGT. The CDR3 covers 14 residues. Trimming stripped 4 bases from V and 4 bases from J, with 13 bases between. CDR3 DNA, as far as it was read: TGTGCCAGCAGTGTGGACCGGGGGGCCACTGAA. Residues: CASSVDRGATE. The full CDR3 protein reads CASSVDRGATEAFF.

Concerning this clone itself: The CDR3 end is not reached by the read, which stops 3 residues before it; the germline J gene fills it in. This chain connects TRBV19 to TRBJ1-1; D is unclear. Trimming pared 2 bases from V and 2 bases from J, leaving 6 bases between. Germline V lookup: CDR1 LNHDA, CDR2 SQIVND (reference sequence). This CDR3 spans 13 amino acids. The CDR3 DNA, read in part, is TGTGCCAGTAGTATACAGGAAAACACTGAA. As protein: CASSIQENTE. The whole CDR3 region reads CASSIQENTEAFF.

On this clone: Coverage ceases 3 residues before the CDR3 finishes, and the germline J gene fills in the end. J is TRBJ2-7 and V is TRBV20-1; TRBD2 matches at 12 bases. CDR1 DFQATT and CDR2 SNEGSKA come from the germline V gene (reference sequence). V was clipped by 1 base and J by 5 bases; unmatched bases: 18. The CDR3 is 19 residues long. CDR3 DNA, as far as it was read: TGCAGTGCTAGAGCCCCAGCGGGCGCTAGCGGGGGGGCAAGCAACGAG. Its translation: CSARAPAGASGGASNE. The entire CDR3 sequence reads CSARAPAGASGGASNEQYF.

Points on this clone: The missing CDR3 end, 3 residues past where the read stops, is filled in from the germline J gene. The J gene is TRBJ2-7, the V gene TRBV7-9, with D perhaps matching TRBD1 (5 bases). The CDR3 is made up of 15 amino acids. V was cut by 1 base and J by 2 bases, with 12 bases left in between. Germline lookup yields CDR1 SEHNR and CDR2 FQNEAQ (reference sequence). This chain's CDR3 is CASSLEGQGAYEQYF. Incomplete CDR3 DNA: TGTGCCAGCAGCTTAGAGGGGCAGGGTGCCTACGAG.

Concerning this clone itself: The CDR3 end lies 3 residues beyond the end of the read and is filled in from the germline J gene. The rearrangement links TRBV20-1 to TRBJ1-2, with D unresolved. V lost 2 bases to trimming and J lost 3 bases, with 16 bases between them. The CDR3 is 15 amino acids. CDR1 and CDR2 from the germline V gene are DFQATT and SNEGSKA (reference sequence). The sequenced CDR3 bases are TGCAGTGCTAGACTGACAAAGACCTTTGACTATGGC. It codes for CSARLTKTFDYG. The CDR3 in its entirety is CSARLTKTFDYGYTF.

As concerns this clone: The read terminates 3 residues before the CDR3 end, so the remaining end is supplied by the germline J gene. The rearrangement uses TRBV10-1 and TRBJ2-3, with D possibly TRBD2 on 6 matching bases. The CDR3 loop spans 14 amino acids. The V end was cut by 2 bases, the J end by 4 bases, with 10 bases between. In germline, CDR1 is WNHNN, CDR2 SYGVQD (reference sequence). The sequenced part of the CDR3 DNA is TGCGCCAGCAGTGAGGGGAGGACTGCAGATACG. Translation: CASSEGRTADT. The CDR3 reads in full as CASSEGRTADTQYF.

CDR3 protein: CASRKAGGSYEQYF. CDR3 bases read: TGTGCCAGCAGGAAAGCAGGGGGTAGCTACGAG. V gene TRBV28 combines with J gene TRBJ2-7, with 7 positions matching TRBD1. The CDR3 end falls 3 residues outside the read, so it is completed with the germline J gene. This CDR3 spans 14 amino acids. Germline-derived CDR1 and CDR2 are MDHEN and SYDVKM. The V and J ends lost 6 bases and 3 bases, in that order; junction bases with no gene match: 8. The full variable domain, completed using reference TRBV28 and TRBJ2-7, is DVKVTQSSRYLVKRTGEKVFLECVQDMDHENMFWYRQDPGLGLRLIYFSYDVKMKEKGDIPEGYSVSREKKERFSLILESASTNQTSMYLCASRKAGGSYEQYFGPGTRLTVT.

This clone shows up as medium-sized by frequency. The CDR3 end is not reached by the read, which stops 3 residues before it; the germline J gene fills it in. The chain recombines TRBV7-3 with TRBJ1-1; unclear D gene. CDR3 length: 13 amino acids. Trimming removed 5 bases from V and 3 bases from J, with 10 bases in between. Germline CDR1 SGHTA, CDR2 FQGTGA. CDR3 DNA, as far as it was read: TGTGCCAGCAGCCGAAGGGCTGACACTGAA. Amino acid sequence: CASSRRADTE. From start to end, the CDR3 is CASSRRADTEAFF.

As regards this clone: The sequenced fragment ends 3 residues before the CDR3 boundary, so the rest is inferred from the germline J gene. The V gene is TRBV12-3 or TRBV12-4, the J gene TRBJ2-1, with 15 positions matching TRBD2. This CDR3 has 18 residues. After removal of 5 bases from V and 6 bases from J, the junction contained 11 bases not matched to a gene. The CDR3 bases that were read are TGTGCCAGCAGTCCCCACCGGACTAGCGGGGGGGCTAGCAATGAG. It yields the protein CASSPHRTSGGASNE. Given in full, the CDR3 is CASSPHRTSGGASNEQFF.

The CDR3 is CSVAPRGTGKEKLFF. CDR3 DNA, as far as it was read: TGCAGCGTTGCCCCCCGGGGGACAGGGAAGGAAAAA. The V gene is TRBV29-1, the J gene TRBJ1-4; 9 nucleotides match TRBD1. The observed sequence ends 3 residues before the CDR3 terminus, with the missing tail filled in from the germline J gene. Germline CDR1 reads SQVTM; CDR2 reads ANQGSEA. Losses at the gene ends were 4 bases for V and 8 bases for J; bases not matched to a gene: 11. The CDR3 has 15 residues.